This T cell receptor (beta chain) was sequenced in a study of shared clonotypes between healthy human individuals. Data came from immunoSEQ multiplex PCR; TCRdb stores just in-frame clones and leaves some out. The table shows a few million clones, with approximately 94% occurring only once. This CDR3 spans 12 amino acids. CDR1 and CDR2 from the germline V gene are SQVTM and ANQGSEA. The V end was cut by 4 bases, the J end by 6 bases, with 12 bases between. The clonotype originates from a man aged 18 to 30 in good health. The material sequenced was naive CD4+ T cells sorted from blood. Subset of the sample: CD45RA+ positively selected. The chain joins TRBV29-1 to TRBJ1-1; D not resolved. The CDR3 loop reads CSVVMDLAEAFF. CDR3 in DNA: TGCAGCGTTGTAATGGACTTGGCTGAAGCTTTCTTT.